A selection of T cell receptor beta chains follows, all from one sample in a study of chemoradiotherapy in HPV16-positive cancers. Assay: immunoSEQ multiplex PCR; the TCRdb copy retains only in-frame clones and omits some. The sample consists of 4,000 to 5,000 clones, 65% to 80% of them appearing once. The material was tumor tissue, obtained from a patient who underwent chemoradiotherapy. The receptors derive from a human donor with HPV-associated anogenital cancer. Both conserved end residues are part of each CDR3. Fields, in order: V gene, CDR3 protein.

v_gene: TRBV7-9
CDR3aa: CASSVAVQGHSPLHF

v_gene: TRBV5-6
CDR3aa: CASSLALPGNEQFF

v_gene: TRBV25-1
CDR3aa: CASSEPGQAYDGYTF

v_gene: TRBV6-1
CDR3aa: CASSEEWGQAVFEKLFF

v_gene: TRBV12-5
CDR3aa: CASGPGRAGEQYF

v_gene: TRBV6-5
CDR3aa: CASSRPGQGANGYTF

v_gene: TRBV4-2
CDR3aa: CASSQDGTSGFYNEQFF

v_gene: TRBV18
CDR3aa: CASSPDETQYF

v_gene: TRBV19
CDR3aa: CASSIPGGAGNIQYF

v_gene: TRBV5-1
CDR3aa: CASSSDGWTEAFF

v_gene: TRBV6-6
CDR3aa: CASSPSGELRGNTIYF

v_gene: TRBV5-1
CDR3aa: CASSLERGYRGETQYF

v_gene: TRBV29-1
CDR3aa: CSVEDRWIDPGTEAFF

v_gene: TRBV4-3
CDR3aa: CASSQDATGLGSPLHF

v_gene: TRBV6-1
CDR3aa: CASSGRSGANVLTF

v_gene: TRBV18
CDR3aa: CASSPPMVNQPQHF

v_gene: TRBV29-1
CDR3aa: CSVTGTAVGDGYTF

v_gene: TRBV30
CDR3aa: CAWRGTMQETQYF

v_gene: TRBV5-1
CDR3aa: CASSPDGTGPPDEQYF

v_gene: TRBV5-1
CDR3aa: CASSLYRGQDTQYF

v_gene: TRBV2
CDR3aa: CASSPISGVYNEQFF

v_gene: TRBV5-1
CDR3aa: CASSSEVGEQYF

v_gene: TRBV5-1
CDR3aa: CASSLRGTGRTNEKLFF

v_gene: TRBV11-2
CDR3aa: CASSYGDRGNSPLHF

v_gene: TRBV5-1
CDR3aa: CASSLGGRVPLDEQFF

v_gene: TRBV9
CDR3aa: CASSVATGGGGNTEAFF

v_gene: TRBV18
CDR3aa: CASSPPGGRGEAFF

v_gene: TRBV19
CDR3aa: CASSPRDRVSIQYF

v_gene: TRBV30
CDR3aa: CAWSKTPNTEAFF

v_gene: TRBV19
CDR3aa: CASITGEMNTEAFF

v_gene: TRBV10-3
CDR3aa: CAISWTGDEQYF

v_gene: TRBV7-9
CDR3aa: CASPYGYTF

v_gene: TRBV5-1
CDR3aa: CASSTGQGETEAFF

v_gene: TRBV5-4
CDR3aa: CASNTGQNYGYTF